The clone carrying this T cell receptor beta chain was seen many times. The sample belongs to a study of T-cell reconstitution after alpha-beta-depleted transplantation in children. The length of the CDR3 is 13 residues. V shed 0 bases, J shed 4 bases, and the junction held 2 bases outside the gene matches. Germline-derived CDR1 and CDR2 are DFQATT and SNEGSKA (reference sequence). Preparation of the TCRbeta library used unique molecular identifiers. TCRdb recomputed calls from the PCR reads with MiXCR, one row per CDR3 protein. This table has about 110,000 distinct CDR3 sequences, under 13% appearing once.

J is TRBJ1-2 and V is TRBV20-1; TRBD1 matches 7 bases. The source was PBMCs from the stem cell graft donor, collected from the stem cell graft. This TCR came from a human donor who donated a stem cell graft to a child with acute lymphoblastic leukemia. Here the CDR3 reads CSARDPGGYGYTF. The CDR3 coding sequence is TGCAGTGCTAGAGATCCAGGGGGCTATGGCTACACCTTC.